A single sample is the source of the 14 T cell receptor beta chains below, sequenced in a study of patients and donors after allogeneic stem cell transplantation. TCRdb re-called the RT-PCR reads with MiXCR, one entry per CDR3 protein. The sample has about 960,000 distinct CDR3 sequences; about a sixth are singletons. What was sequenced was blood, either unsorted or a sorted T cell fraction (not recorded which). Receptor source: a human donor who was either an allogeneic HSCT recipient or a stem cell or donor lymphocyte infusion donor (not recorded which). It is not recorded whose cells these are; they may come from a transplant donor.

This chain connects TRBV5-1 to TRBJ1-1; D uncertain. The germline V gene encodes CDR1 SGHRS and CDR2 YFSETQ. V shed 6 bases and J shed 6 bases, with 15 bases lying between them. The CDR3 loop spans 13 amino acids. CDR3 amino acids: CASTSWSSAEAFF. CDR3 bases: TGCGCCAGCACCTCCTGGAGTTCCGCTGAAGCTTTCTTT. Full variable domain (outside the CDR3, taken from reference TRBV5-1 and TRBJ1-1): KAGVTQTPRYLIKTRGQQVTLSCSPISGHRSVSWYQQTPGQGLQFLFEYFSETQRNKGNFPGRFSGRQFSNSRSEMNVSTLELGDSALYLCASTSWSSAEAFFGQGTRLTVV.

A few counts support this clonotype. The chain has TRBV14 and TRBJ2-2, with D tentatively TRBD1 or TRBD2 (5 bases each). The germline gives CDR1 SGHDN, CDR2 FVKESK. V was shortened by 6 bases and J by 5 bases, with 13 bases between the two germline ends. The CDR3 is 14 amino acids. This CDR3 reads CASSRDVGTGELFF. CDR3 nucleotides: TGTGCCAGCAGTCGGGACGTCGGAACCGGGGAGCTGTTTTTT.

This chain links TRBV12-3 or TRBV12-4 with TRBJ1-4, with D unresolved. CDR3 length equals 12 residues. The V end was cut by 3 bases, the J end by 10 bases, with 9 bases between. The CDR3 reads CASSLDLGKLFF. The CDR3 DNA reads TGTGCCAGCAGTTTGGACCTAGGAAAACTGTTTTTT.

The chain employs TRBV12-3 or TRBV12-4 and TRBJ2-5; D might be TRBD2 (5 bases). This CDR3 comprises 15 residues. Between the trimmed V and J ends, which lost 5 bases and 3 bases, there was a span of 16 bases. CDR3 nucleotides: TGTGCCAGCAGTCTTCCCGGTTCGGGGAAAGAGACCCAGTACTTC. Amino acid sequence: CASSLPGSGKETQYF.

This clonotype was counted between two and nine times. V and J are TRBV11-2 and TRBJ1-1; D might be TRBD1 (6 bases). V was pared by 2 bases and J by 0 bases, with 19 bases between. The CDR3 totals 18 residues. Germline values: CDR1 SGHAT, CDR2 FQNNGV. CDR3: CASSLSLGGRLVNTEAFF. The CDR3 coding sequence is TGTGCCAGCAGCTTATCCCTAGGGGGGCGGTTAGTGAACACTGAAGCTTTCTTT.

This clonotype occurred a few times. V gene TRBV4-2 combines with J gene TRBJ2-1; D is ambiguous. CDR3 length: 17 amino acids. Germline CDR1 LGHNA, CDR2 YNFKEQ. Trimming removed 3 bases at V and 0 bases at J, with 15 bases between. The CDR3 DNA reads as TGTGCCAGCAGCCACGCCATTGGGATGGGCTCCTACAATGAGCAGTTCTTC. Translating it yields CASSHAIGMGSYNEQFF.

The genes are TRBV5-4 and TRBJ2-3, with TRBD2 matching 9 bases. The CDR3 extends over 17 amino acids. CDR1 and CDR2 from the germline V gene are SGHNT and YYREEE (reference sequence). V was pared by 4 bases and J by 7 bases, with 16 bases of the junction left unmatched. The CDR3 region has the DNA TGTGCCAGCAGCCCCCTTTTGGCGGGAGGGCCGGAAAATACGCAGTATTTT. It encodes CASSPLLAGGPENTQYF.

The V and J genes are TRBV24-1 and TRBJ2-3; D call uncertain. The CDR3 has 15 amino acids. Deletions cut 3 bases from V and 6 bases from J, with 15 bases between. The V gene's germline CDR1 is KGHDR and CDR2 SFDVKD. This CDR3 reads CATSDPSRTRDTQYF. As DNA, the CDR3 is TGTGCCACCAGTGATCCCTCTCGTACGAGGGATACGCAGTATTTT.

V gene TRBV3-1 combines with J gene TRBJ1-2; no definite D call. CDR3 size: 13 residues. Germline V gives CDR1 LGHDT, CDR2 YNNKEL (reference sequence). V lost 4 bases and J lost 7, with 13 bases in between. The CDR3 loop is CASSPAPAGGYTF. The DNA for the CDR3 is TGTGCCAGCAGCCCTGCGCCCGCCGGTGGCTACACCTTC.

This clonotype was observed a handful of times. This sequence joins TRBV5-1 and TRBJ2-5; D assignment may be TRBD1 or TRBD2 (6 bases each). Germline V gene data show CDR1 as SGHRS and CDR2 as YFSETQ. V was clipped by 3 bases and J by 5 bases, with 17 bases between them. The CDR3 sequence is 15 residues long. The CDR3 sequence: CASSWRDTPAETQYF. CDR3 in DNA: TGCGCCAGCAGCTGGAGGGACACTCCAGCCGAGACCCAGTACTTC.

This clonotype came up many times. The chain combines TRBV5-1 with TRBJ1-5; D uncertain. Trimming pared 5 bases from V and 0 bases from J, leaving 12 bases between. In germline, CDR1 is SGHRS, CDR2 YFSETQ. CDR3 length: 15 amino acids. The CDR3 region is CASRQGADSNQPQHF. The CDR3 DNA follows: TGCGCCAGCAGGCAAGGTGCGGATAGCAATCAGCCCCAGCATTTT.

This clonotype has a handful of counts. The chain joins TRBV29-1 to TRBJ2-7, with TRBD1 matching over 7 bases. The V gene's germline CDR1 is SQVTM and CDR2 ANQGSEA. V shed 2 bases and J 0 bases; nucleotides not matched to a gene: 4. The CDR3 runs 14 residues. CDR3 residues: CSVEKTGNSYEQYF. The CDR3 DNA sequence: TGCAGCGTTGAAAAGACAGGGAACTCCTACGAGCAGTACTTC.

In this sample, this clonotype turned up a few times. V usage is TRBV24-1 and J usage is TRBJ2-4; 7 nucleotides align to TRBD1. J gave up 7 bases and V 7 bases, and 12 bases lay outside the gene matches. The CDR3 loop spans 15 amino acids. Germline CDR1 is KGHDR and CDR2 is SFDVKD. CDR3 DNA: TGTGCCACCAGCGCGAGAGGGGGCGCGGATAACATTCAGTACTTC. This translates into CATSARGGADNIQYF.

The rearrangement joins TRBV24-1 to TRBJ2-3; the match to TRBD2 covers 13 bases. This CDR3 has 17 residues. Per germline, CDR1 KGHDR and CDR2 SFDVKD. Germline trimming cut 2 bases from V and 4 bases from J; bases unmatched to any gene: 5. In nucleotides, the CDR3 is TGTGCCACCAGTGATTCCGGGACTAGCGGGGCGGCAGATACGCAGTATTTT. Amino acids: CATSDSGTSGAADTQYF.